Shown below are 30 T cell receptor beta chains from a single sample sequenced in a study of blood T cell repertoires in COVID-19. The table came from immunoSEQ multiplex PCR; TCRdb's copy has only in-frame clones and leaves some out. Of approximately 260,000 clones in the sample, around 90% are singletons; the top ten hold over 1.5%. Sequencing was done on a sample of PBMCs or T cells enriched from blood (not recorded which). The receptors come from a woman aged 18 to 35 who had recovered from COVID-19.

This chain links TRBV29-1 with TRBJ2-7; the match to TRBD1 covers 10 bases. V shed 7 bases and J 4 bases; nucleotides not matched to a gene: 7. CDR1 and CDR2 from the germline V gene are SQVTM and ANQGSEA. The CDR3 totals 13 residues. CDR3 nucleotide sequence: TGCAGCGGGGGACAGGGGCCGATATACGAGCAGTACTTC. Protein product: CSGGQGPIYEQYF.

The chain employs TRBV2 and TRBJ2-1; 9 bases map to TRBD2. V lost 3 bases, J lost 8 bases, and 8 bases stayed unmatched. Germline V gene data show CDR1 as SNHLY and CDR2 as FYNNEI. This CDR3 is 15 amino acids long. The DNA for the CDR3 is TGTGCCAGCAGTGACGCCAGCGGGGGGACTCATGAGCAGTTCTTC. Encoded protein: CASSDASGGTHEQFF.

The CDR3 spells CASSLWTSGSGFKYF. The DNA for the CDR3 is TGTGCCAGCAGCCTTTGGACTAGCGGGAGTGGGTTTAAGTACTTC. The chain has TRBV14 and TRBJ2-7; 13 positions agree with TRBD2. There are 15 residues in the CDR3. The J segment lost 11 bases and the V segment lost 4 bases, leaving 11 bases of the junction unmatched. In germline, CDR1 is SGHDN, CDR2 FVKESK. The full variable domain, with the rest looked up from reference TRBV14 and TRBJ2-7, is EAGVTQFPSHSVIEKGQTVTLRCDPISGHDNLYWYRRVMGKEIKFLLHFVKESKQDESGMPNNRFLAERTGGTYSTLKVQPAELEDSGVYFCASSLWTSGSGFKYFGPGTRLTVT.

This clone was seen only a few times. The chain recombines TRBV5-5 with TRBJ1-1; D remains ambiguous. The V gene's germline CDR1 is SGHKS and CDR2 YYEKEE (reference sequence). V gave up 4 bases and J gave up 1 base, with 14 bases separating them. The CDR3 covers 15 residues. CDR3 sequence: CASSVDGKRNTEAFF. In nucleotides, the CDR3 is TGTGCCAGCAGCGTGGACGGGAAGAGGAACACTGAAGCTTTCTTT.

V and J are TRBV19 and TRBJ2-1, with D perhaps matching TRBD2 (5 bases). The CDR3 loop spans 14 amino acids. Deletions cut 6 bases from V and 7 bases from J, with 16 bases between. CDR1 is LNHDA, CDR2 SQIVND, per germline (reference sequence). CDR3 sequence: CASRPSGDRNEQFF. Written as DNA, the CDR3 is TGTGCCAGTAGGCCCTCCGGGGATCGTAATGAGCAGTTCTTC. Drawing the rest from reference TRBV19 and TRBJ2-1, the complete variable domain is DGGITQSPKYLFRKEGQNVTLSCEQNLNHDAMYWYRQDPGQGLRLIYYSQIVNDFQKGDIAEGYSVSREKKESFPLTVTSAQKNPTAFYLCASRPSGDRNEQFFGPGTRLTVL.

The chain has TRBV7-6 and TRBJ2-7, with no clear D. There are 16 residues in the CDR3. V was clipped by 1 base and J by 2 bases, with 15 bases between them. CDR1 is SGHVS, CDR2 FNYEAQ, per germline. The CDR3 DNA sequence: TGTGCCAGCAGCTTAGGTGCCCAGATGCCTCCCTACGAGCAGTACTTC. The encoded protein is CASSLGAQMPPYEQYF. Drawing the rest from reference TRBV7-6 and TRBJ2-7, the complete variable domain is GAGVSQSPRYKVTKRGQDVALRCDPISGHVSLYWYRQALGQGPEFLTYFNYEAQQDKSGLPNDRFSAERPEGSISTLTIQRTEQRDSAMYRCASSLGAQMPPYEQYFGPGTRLTVT.

J is TRBJ2-3 and V is TRBV6-2 or TRBV6-3, with 9 positions matching TRBD1. The CDR3 covers 15 residues. Germline trimming cut 5 bases from V and 2 bases from J; bases unmatched to any gene: 5. In germline, CDR1 is MNHEY, CDR2 SVGEGT. This CDR3 reads CASSPGQGDTDTQYF. The CDR3, as DNA: TGTGCCAGCAGTCCGGGACAGGGAGACACAGATACGCAGTATTTT.

The chain recombines TRBV4-1 with TRBJ1-1; D might be TRBD1 (6 bases). CDR1 is MGHRA, CDR2 YSYEKL, per germline. V was cut by 0 bases and J by 11 bases, with 19 bases left in between. The CDR3 extends over 15 amino acids. CDR3 sequence (DNA): TGCGCCAGCAGCCAAGAAAGTCTTCGGGGGGCCAAGGCTTTCTTT. Translation: CASSQESLRGAKAFF.

The V gene is TRBV3-1 (or the pseudogene TRBV3-2), the J gene TRBJ1-5, with 10 bases fitting TRBD1. V trimming: 3 bases; J trimming: 0 bases; junction bases outside the gene matches: 11. The CDR3 has 19 residues. Looked up from germline, CDR1 is LGHDT and CDR2 is YNNKEL (reference sequence). CDR3 in amino acids: CASSHRAGTGDYSNQPQHF. The CDR3 DNA reads TGTGCCAGCAGCCACCGGGCCGGGACAGGGGATTATAGCAATCAGCCCCAGCATTTT.

The CDR3: CASSERSGGNQPQHF. CDR3 in DNA: TGTGCCAGCAGTGAAAGGTCAGGGGGCAATCAGCCCCAGCATTTT. The chain links TRBV2 to TRBJ1-5; possible D gene TRBD1, 6 bases. Trimming took off 2 bases at V and 2 bases at J, with 10 bases between the two ends. This CDR3 is 15 amino acids long. Germline CDR1 SNHLY, CDR2 FYNNEI.

The CDR3 here is CASSVRVDYEQYF. CDR3 DNA sequence: TGTGCCAGCAGCGTACGAGTAGACTACGAGCAGTACTTC. This chain uses TRBV9 with TRBJ2-7; D is unresolved. The germline V gene has CDR1 SGDLS and CDR2 YYNGEE. Trimming took 1 base from V and 3 from J, leaving 8 bases between them. The CDR3 is made up of 13 amino acids.

The rearrangement links TRBV19 to TRBJ1-2, with 9 positions matching TRBD1. The CDR3 loop spans 15 amino acids. J lost 8 bases, V lost 3 bases, and 10 bases had no gene match. In germline, CDR1 is LNHDA, CDR2 SQIVND (reference sequence). The CDR3 DNA reads TGTGCCAGTAGTATGTCGAGAGGACAGGGGAAGGGCTACACCTTC. This codes for CASSMSRGQGKGYTF. The entire variable domain, with the rest obtained from reference TRBV19 and TRBJ1-2, is as follows: DGGITQSPKYLFRKEGQNVTLSCEQNLNHDAMYWYRQDPGQGLRLIYYSQIVNDFQKGDIAEGYSVSREKKESFPLTVTSAQKNPTAFYLCASSMSRGQGKGYTFGSGTRLTVV.

The chain has TRBV7-3 and TRBJ2-1; 12 positions match TRBD2. This CDR3 region has 15 residues. Per germline, CDR1 SGHTA and CDR2 FQGTGA. J lost 4 bases, V lost 5 bases, and 3 bases had no gene match. The CDR3 loop reads CASSPGLAGYNEQFF. The DNA of the CDR3 is TGTGCCAGCAGCCCAGGACTAGCGGGATACAATGAGCAGTTCTTC. Complete variable domain (other parts from reference TRBV7-3 and TRBJ2-1): GAGVSQTPSNKVTEKGKYVELRCDPISGHTALYWYRQSLGQGPEFLIYFQGTGAADDSGLPNDRFFAVRPEGSVSTLKIQRTERGDSAVYLCASSPGLAGYNEQFFGPGTRLTVL.

There are a few counts of this clone. The chain is built from TRBV11-3 and TRBJ1-1, with D unresolved. Trimming stripped 7 bases from V and 2 bases from J, with 20 bases between. Per germline, CDR1 SGHNT and CDR2 YENEEA. This CDR3 has 16 amino acids. As DNA, the CDR3 is TGTGCCAGCACACTATTGACGGGATCGGATAACACTGAAGCTTTCTTT. Translated, it gives CASTLLTGSDNTEAFF.

This chain links TRBV7-6 with TRBJ2-2; D may be TRBD1 (6 bases). This CDR3 contains 17 residues. Per the germline V gene, CDR1 is SGHVS and CDR2 is FNYEAQ. Trimming took 5 bases from V and 6 from J, leaving 22 bases between them. CDR3 residues: CASSIHTGAGASGELFF. DNA for the CDR3: TGTGCCAGCAGCATCCACACCGGGGCAGGGGCGTCCGGGGAGCTGTTTTTT.

The chain combines TRBV5-1 with TRBJ2-3; TRBD1 agrees at 11 bases. V was pared by 2 bases and J by 4 bases, with 9 bases of the junction left unmatched. The CDR3 has 17 residues. CDR1 SGHRS and CDR2 YFSETQ come from the germline V gene. For the CDR3, the DNA is TGCGCCAGCAGCTTAAGCACCGGGACAGGGGGAGCAGATACGCAGTATTTT. Translation gives CASSLSTGTGGADTQYF. The whole variable domain, filled in from reference TRBV5-1 and TRBJ2-3, reads KAGVTQTPRYLIKTRGQQVTLSCSPISGHRSVSWYQQTPGQGLQFLFEYFSETQRNKGNFPGRFSGRQFSNSRSEMNVSTLELGDSALYLCASSLSTGTGGADTQYFGPGTRLTVL.

The chain joins TRBV29-1 to TRBJ2-1, with 13 bases matching TRBD2. The V gene end was trimmed by 8 bases and the J gene end by 5 bases; junction bases not matched to a gene: 6. CDR1 is SQVTM and CDR2 is ANQGSEA in the germline V gene. This CDR3 is built from 14 residues. The CDR3 here is CSLETSGRNNEQFF. The DNA for the CDR3 is TGCAGCCTAGAGACTAGCGGGAGGAACAATGAGCAGTTCTTC.

V gene TRBV11-1 combines with J gene TRBJ2-7; 8 positions agree with TRBD2. The ends lost 4 bases at V and 3 bases at J; junction bases unmatched: 5. Germline V CDR1 and CDR2: SGHAT, FQDESV (reference sequence). This CDR3 region has 14 residues. CDR3 region: CASSSGGPLYEQYF. The CDR3 bases are TGTGCCAGCAGCTCGGGAGGGCCTCTCTACGAGCAGTACTTC.

This chain uses TRBV28 with TRBJ1-1; a possible D gene is TRBD1 (5 bases). The CDR3 spans 13 residues. V gave up 6 bases and J gave up 5 bases, with 13 bases separating them. Germline V lookup: CDR1 MDHEN, CDR2 SYDVKM. CDR3 sequence: CASSPGGKTEAFF. The CDR3, as DNA: TGTGCCAGCAGCCCTGGGGGGAAAACTGAAGCTTTCTTT.

A single count supports this clone. The CDR3 DNA reads TGCGCCAGCAGCCAAGAAACCCTCGGGGAGCAGTACTTC. It translates to CASSQETLGEQYF. The genes are TRBV4-1 and TRBJ2-7; no firm D call. Trimming removed 0 bases from V and 7 bases from J, with 10 bases in between. The CDR3 covers 13 residues. CDR1 and CDR2 from the germline V gene are MGHRA and YSYEKL.

J is TRBJ2-2 and V is TRBV9, with D possibly matching TRBD2 (5 bases). Germline CDR1 is SGDLS and CDR2 is YYNGEE. The CDR3 is 16 amino acids. Deletions cut 5 bases from V and 0 bases from J, with 14 bases between. DNA of the CDR3: TGTGCCAGCAGTGTTTACAGCGGAACGAACACCGGGGAGCTGTTTTTT. It translates to CASSVYSGTNTGELFF.

The V call is TRBV6-2 or TRBV6-3, the J call TRBJ1-1; D call uncertain. Germline V gene data show CDR1 as MNHEY and CDR2 as SVGEGT. The CDR3 covers 13 residues. Trimming took 3 bases from V and 1 from J, leaving 6 bases between them. In nucleotides, the CDR3 is TGTGCCAGCAGTTATAACACGAACACTGAAGCTTTCTTT. It codes for CASSYNTNTEAFF.

The chain carries TRBV27 and TRBJ2-3; a weak D match, TRBD1 (6 bases). This CDR3 has 17 residues. Deletions cut 7 bases from V and 1 base from J, with 21 bases between. CDR1 and CDR2 from the germline V gene are MNHEY and SMNVEV (reference sequence). CDR3 nucleotides: TGTGCCAGCACCCGAGACCACAGGGTACTCTGCACAGATACGCAGTATTTT. Translation: CASTRDHRVLCTDTQYF.

The CDR3, as DNA: TGTGCCAGCAGCCCCGTGGCAGGAAATTCACCCCTCCACTTT. This encodes CASSPVAGNSPLHF. The chain is built from TRBV28 and TRBJ1-6; D unresolved. The V gene's germline CDR1 is MDHEN and CDR2 SYDVKM. The CDR3 consists of 14 residues. V was shortened by 6 bases and J by 7 bases, with 13 bases between the two germline ends.

This clone has more than one count but fewer than ten. The V call is TRBV7-2, the J call TRBJ2-5, with 13 bases fitting TRBD2. V gave up 5 bases and J gave up 1 base; unmatched junction bases: 1. The CDR3 sequence is 15 residues long. Germline V lookup: CDR1 SGHTA, CDR2 FQGNSA. CDR3 region: CASSGTSGAQETQYF. The CDR3 DNA sequence: TGTGCCAGCAGCGGGACTAGCGGGGCCCAAGAGACCCAGTACTTC. Full variable domain (outside the CDR3, taken from reference TRBV7-2 and TRBJ2-5): GAGVSQSPSNKVTEKGKDVELRCDPISGHTALYWYRQSLGQGLEFLIYFQGNSAPDKSGLPSDRFSAERTGGSVSTLTIQRTQQEDSAVYLCASSGTSGAQETQYFGPGTRLLVL.

The CDR3 loop reads CASSLAYRGRTEAFF. The DNA for the CDR3 is TGTGCCAGCAGCTTAGCGTACCGGGGGAGGACTGAAGCTTTCTTT. The genes are TRBV7-9 and TRBJ1-1; a weak D match, TRBD1 (5 bases). The V end lost 0 bases, the J end lost 5 bases, and 13 bases lay between the germline ends. This CDR3 region has 15 residues. The germline CDR1 and CDR2 sequences are SEHNR and FQNEAQ (reference sequence).

The chain has TRBV7-3 and TRBJ2-6; a possible D gene is TRBD2 (6 bases). Per germline, CDR1 SGHTA and CDR2 FQGTGA. V lost 3 bases to trimming and J lost 6 bases, with 24 bases between them. The CDR3 is 19 residues long. CDR3: CASSFRGWRTGSQANVLTF. The CDR3 coding sequence is TGTGCCAGCAGCTTTCGGGGGTGGCGGACGGGAAGTCAGGCCAACGTCCTGACTTTC.

The chain couples TRBV7-9 to TRBJ1-2, with a weak D call TRBD1 (6 bases). The CDR3 totals 15 residues. Trimming took off 0 bases at V and 4 bases at J, with 12 bases between the two ends. The germline V gene has CDR1 SEHNR and CDR2 FQNEAQ (reference sequence). Here the CDR3 reads CASSLALRGGYGYTF. The CDR3 region has the DNA TGTGCCAGCAGCTTAGCGCTTAGAGGGGGCTATGGCTACACCTTC. The whole variable domain, filled in from reference TRBV7-9 and TRBJ1-2, reads DTGVSQNPRHKITKRGQNVTFRCDPISEHNRLYWYRQTLGQGPEFLTYFQNEAQLEKSRLLSDRFSAERPKGSFSTLEIQRTEQGDSAMYLCASSLALRGGYGYTFGSGTRLTVV.

V gene TRBV5-1 combines with J gene TRBJ2-5; D gene unclear. The CDR3 covers 13 residues. Between the trimmed V and J ends, which lost 4 bases and 1 base, there was a span of 8 bases. Looked up from germline, CDR1 is SGHRS and CDR2 is YFSETQ. The DNA of the CDR3 is TGCGCCAGCAGCCCCGGTCCCCAAGAGACCCAGTACTTC. The encoded protein is CASSPGPQETQYF.

The chain is built from TRBV10-3 and TRBJ1-1, with TRBD1 identical over 9 bases. The CDR3 is made up of 13 amino acids. The germline V gene has CDR1 ENHRY and CDR2 SYGVKD. The ends lost 10 bases at V and 0 bases at J; junction bases unmatched: 3. The DNA for the CDR3 is TGTGCCAGCCGGGACAGGGTGAACACTGAAGCTTTCTTT. Residues: CASRDRVNTEAFF.